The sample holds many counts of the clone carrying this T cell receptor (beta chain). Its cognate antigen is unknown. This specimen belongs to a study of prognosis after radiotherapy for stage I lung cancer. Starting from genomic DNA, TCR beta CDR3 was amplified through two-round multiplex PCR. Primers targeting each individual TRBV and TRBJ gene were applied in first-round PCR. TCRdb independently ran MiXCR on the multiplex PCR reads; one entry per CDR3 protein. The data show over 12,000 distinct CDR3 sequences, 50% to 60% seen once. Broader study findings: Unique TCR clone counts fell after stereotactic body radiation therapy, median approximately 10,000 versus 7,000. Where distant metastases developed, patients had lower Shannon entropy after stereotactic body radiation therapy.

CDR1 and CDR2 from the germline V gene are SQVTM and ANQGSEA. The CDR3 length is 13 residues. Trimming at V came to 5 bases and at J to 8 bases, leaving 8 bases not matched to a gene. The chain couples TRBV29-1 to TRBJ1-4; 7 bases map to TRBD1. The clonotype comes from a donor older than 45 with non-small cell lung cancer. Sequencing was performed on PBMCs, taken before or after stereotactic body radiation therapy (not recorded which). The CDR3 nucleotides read TGCAGCGTTCAGGGGGGGATAAGGGAAAAACTGTTTTTT. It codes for CSVQGGIREKLFF.